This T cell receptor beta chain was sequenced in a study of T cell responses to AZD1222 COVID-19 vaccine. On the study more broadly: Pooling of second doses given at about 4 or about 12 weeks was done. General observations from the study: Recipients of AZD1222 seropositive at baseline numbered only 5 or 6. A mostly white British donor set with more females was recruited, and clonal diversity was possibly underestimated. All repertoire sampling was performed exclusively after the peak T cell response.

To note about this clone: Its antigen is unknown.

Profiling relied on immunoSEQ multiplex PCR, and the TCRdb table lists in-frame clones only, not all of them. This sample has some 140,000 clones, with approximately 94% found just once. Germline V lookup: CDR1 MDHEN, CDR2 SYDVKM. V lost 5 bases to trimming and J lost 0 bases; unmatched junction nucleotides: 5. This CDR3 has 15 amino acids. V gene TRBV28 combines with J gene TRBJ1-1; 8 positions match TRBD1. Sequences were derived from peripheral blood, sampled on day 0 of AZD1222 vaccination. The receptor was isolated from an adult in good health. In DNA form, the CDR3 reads TGTGCCAGCAGTCCCCCGGACAGGGTGAACACTGAAGCTTTCTTT. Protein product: CASSPPDRVNTEAFF. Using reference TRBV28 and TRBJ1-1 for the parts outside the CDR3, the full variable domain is DVKVTQSSRYLVKRTGEKVFLECVQDMDHENMFWYRQDPGLGLRLIYFSYDVKMKEKGDIPEGYSVSREKKERFSLILESASTNQTSMYLCASSPPDRVNTEAFFGQGTRLTVV.